Shown below are 23 T cell receptor beta chains from a single sample sequenced in a study of T cell repertoires in cytomegalovirus infection. A single record per CDR3 protein comes from TCRdb applying MiXCR to the reads. The sample has about 890,000 distinct CDR3 sequences, approximately 31% seen once. These TCRs are of unknown antigen specificity. This specimen consisted of cultured CD8+ T cells from PBMCs, obtained from culture after CMV antigen stimulation. The receptors were gathered from a human donor in good health (CMV status not recorded). Some clones in this sample may be carry-over from other donors' samples.

This chain uses TRBV6-6 with TRBJ2-7, with D possibly TRBD1 on 5 matching bases. CDR1 and CDR2 (germline): MNHNY, SVGAGI (reference sequence). With 8 bases removed from V and 1 base from J, the gap between germline ends came to 12 bases. CDR3 size: 13 residues. The DNA for the CDR3 is TGTGCCAGCGAGGCAGGGCAATCCTACGAGCAGTACTTC. This translates into CASEAGQSYEQYF.

V is TRBV19 and J is TRBJ2-2; D is undetermined. Trimming took 3 bases from V and 3 from J, leaving 14 bases between them. The CDR3 runs 16 residues. CDR1 and CDR2 (germline): LNHDA, SQIVND (reference sequence). The CDR3 reads CASSMDLEVDTGELFF. In DNA, the CDR3 is TGTGCCAGTAGTATGGACCTCGAGGTAGACACCGGGGAGCTGTTTTTT.

The rearrangement links TRBV6-2 or TRBV6-3 to TRBJ2-7; D may be TRBD2 (6 bases). The V end lost 2 bases, the J end lost 3 bases, and 11 bases lay between the germline ends. Germline CDR1 MNHEY, CDR2 SVGEGT. There are 14 residues in the CDR3. CDR3 in DNA: TGTGCCAGCAGTTACCCGAAGACTAGCTACGAGCAGTACGTC. This encodes CASSYPKTSYEQYV.

The chain is built from TRBV6-1 and TRBJ2-7; D ambiguous. V was clipped by 4 bases and J by 0 bases, with 16 bases between them. The CDR3 sequence is 16 residues long. CDR1 is MNHNS, CDR2 SASEGT, per germline. The CDR3 bases are TGTGCCAGCAGTGCGCGAAGTAGACGCAACTCCTACGAGCAGTACGTC. The encoded protein is CASSARSRRNSYEQYV.

The sample holds many counts of this clonotype. The genes are TRBV4-2 and TRBJ2-1; D call uncertain. Per germline, CDR1 LGHNA and CDR2 YNFKEQ. V was pared by 1 base and J by 0 bases, with 7 bases between. CDR3 length: 15 residues. The CDR3 reads CASSQAGSSYNEQFF. The CDR3 DNA reads TGTGCCAGCAGCCAAGCCGGGTCCTCCTACAATGAGCAGTTCTTC.

DNA for the CDR3: TGTGCCAGCAGCTCGGACGCGAGCTCTGGAAACACCATATATTTT. Amino acid sequence: CASSSDASSGNTIYF. This chain uses TRBV7-6 with TRBJ1-3, with D unresolved. The germline V gene has CDR1 SGHVS and CDR2 FNYEAQ. This CDR3 is built from 15 residues. The V and J ends lost 4 bases and 0 bases respectively, with 10 bases between them.

For the CDR3, the DNA is TGTGCCAGCAGTTGGGACCCCGGAGGGACCCAGTACTTC. Translated, it gives CASSWDPGGTQYF. The rearrangement uses TRBV12-3 or TRBV12-4 and TRBJ2-5; D may match TRBD1 or TRBD2 (5 bases each). Trimming stripped 4 bases from V and 7 bases from J, with 13 bases between. This CDR3 is 13 amino acids long.

V is TRBV4-3 and J is TRBJ2-1, with D perhaps TRBD2 (6 bases). Trimming stripped 1 base from V and 4 bases from J, with 17 bases between. CDR3 length: 17 residues. The germline V gene encodes CDR1 LGHNA and CDR2 YSLEER. This chain's CDR3 is CASSQGSGAGPYNEQFF. The DNA for the CDR3 is TGCGCCAGCAGCCAAGGTTCAGGTGCGGGGCCATACAATGAGCAGTTCTTC.

The chain couples TRBV20-1 to TRBJ2-2; maybe TRBD2 (5 bases). Deletions cut 6 bases from V and 3 bases from J, with 14 bases between. Per germline, CDR1 DFQATT and CDR2 SNEGSKA (reference sequence). The CDR3 loop spans 14 amino acids. For the CDR3, the DNA is TGCAGTGCCCCGTCCCGGGAATACACCGGGGAGCTGTTTTTT. Residues: CSAPSREYTGELFF.

Here the CDR3 reads CASSHLQGGNQPQHF. CDR3 in DNA: TGTGCCAGCAGCCACTTACAGGGTGGCAATCAGCCCCAGCATTTT. The chain links TRBV7-6 to TRBJ1-5, with D possibly TRBD1 on 6 matching bases. CDR3 size: 15 residues. Trimming removed 5 bases from V and 2 bases from J, with 13 bases in between. Looked up from germline, CDR1 is SGHVS and CDR2 is FNYEAQ.

This sequence joins TRBV4-1 and TRBJ2-1; 8 bases are shared with TRBD1. Per germline, CDR1 MGHRA and CDR2 YSYEKL. V lost 5 bases, J lost 4 bases, and 7 bases stayed unmatched. The CDR3 totals 15 residues. The CDR3 DNA is TGCGCCAGCAGCGTCCGGGACAGGAAGTACAATGAGCAGTTCTTC. Translating gives CASSVRDRKYNEQFF.

A remark on this clonotype: Sequence at one end of the junction differs from germline and may be a read error. The chain employs TRBV28 and TRBJ2-5; 10 bases line up with TRBD2. Germline V CDR1 and CDR2: MDHEN, SYDVKM. CDR3 length equals 13 residues. CDR3: CATQRGGWETQYF. In DNA form, the CDR3 reads TGTGCCACTCAGCGGGGGGGCTGGGAGACCCAGTACTTT. The entire variable domain, with the rest obtained from reference TRBV28 and TRBJ2-5, is as follows: DVKVTQSSRYLVKRTGEKVFLECVQDMDHENMFWYRQDPGLGLRLIYFSYDVKMKEKGDIPEGYSVSREKKERFSLILESASTNQTSMYLCATQRGGWETQYFGPGTRLLVL.

Notes on this clonotype: This may stem from a read error, because a much larger clone lies one nucleotide away. The gene calls are TRBV7-2 and TRBJ2-7; TRBD2 agrees at 8 bases. Germline CDR1 SGHTA, CDR2 FQGNSA. The CDR3 covers 15 residues. The CDR3 DNA sequence: TGTGCCAGCAGCTTAAATCGGGGGGGCGTCTACGGGCAGTACTTC. Amino acids: CASSLNRGGVYGQYF.

Note on this clonotype: Mismatch with germline at one junction end may stem from a read error. This chain connects TRBV7-6 to TRBJ2-1; no firm D call. The germline gives CDR1 SGHVS, CDR2 FNYEAQ. The CDR3 length is 17 residues. The chain's CDR3 is CASRLLRVPSSYNEQFF. DNA of the CDR3: TGTGCTAGCAGATTATTAAGAGTACCGAGCTCCTACAATGAGCAGTTCTTC.

The gene calls are TRBV4-1 and TRBJ2-1; TRBD1 agrees at 10 bases. The V and J ends lost 4 bases and 7 bases, in that order; junction bases with no gene match: 7. Germline loops: CDR1 MGHRA, CDR2 YSYEKL. The CDR3 extends over 15 amino acids. CDR3 nucleotide sequence: TGCGCCAGCAGCCTAGACAGGGGGCATGGGAATGAGCAGTTCTTC. Translation gives CASSLDRGHGNEQFF.

V gene TRBV11-2 combines with J gene TRBJ2-7; D possibly corresponds to TRBD1 (5 bases). Trimming removed 0 bases at V and 6 bases at J, with 18 bases between. Germline loops: CDR1 SGHAT, CDR2 FQNNGV. The CDR3 runs 16 residues. The CDR3 sequence: CASSLDQGNPLGEQYF. CDR3 nucleotide sequence: TGTGCCAGCAGCTTAGATCAGGGCAATCCCCTAGGCGAGCAGTACTTC.

As regards this clonotype: A much larger clone sits a single nucleotide away, making a read error possible. The CDR3 protein is CASSQETGFTGELFF. CDR3 coding DNA: TGTGCCAGCAGCCAAGAGACAGGGTTCACCGGGGAGCTGTTTTTT. The chain is built from TRBV14 and TRBJ2-2; 7 nucleotides agree with TRBD1. Germline lookup yields CDR1 SGHDN and CDR2 FVKESK. This CDR3 region has 15 residues. V shed 0 bases and J 4 bases; nucleotides not matched to a gene: 2. The full variable domain, with the rest looked up from reference TRBV14 and TRBJ2-2, is EAGVTQFPSHSVIEKGQTVTLRCDPISGHDNLYWYRRVMGKEIKFLLHFVKESKQDESGMPNNRFLAERTGGTYSTLKVQPAELEDSGVYFCASSQETGFTGELFFGEGSRLTVL.

This clonotype was picked up a small number of times. This rearrangement joins TRBV27 to TRBJ1-1, with D tentatively TRBD1 (6 bases). The germline CDR1 and CDR2 sequences are MNHEY and SMNVEV (reference sequence). The V gene lost 2 bases and the J gene lost 10 bases, with 14 bases spanning the gap. The CDR3 has 13 residues. The CDR3 region has the DNA TGTGCCAGCAGTTTAGGTAGGGGGTTTGGAGCTTTCTTT. Translation gives CASSLGRGFGAFF.

This clonotype was counted only a few times. The chain has TRBV7-8 and TRBJ2-1; TRBD1 matches 7 bases. Trimming at V came to 5 bases and at J to 0 bases, leaving 4 bases not matched to a gene. The CDR3 loop spans 15 amino acids. From germline, CDR1 is SGHVS and CDR2 FQNEAQ. The CDR3 reads CASSQGVDSYNEQFF. CDR3 nucleotide sequence: TGTGCCAGCAGCCAGGGGGTTGACTCCTACAATGAGCAGTTCTTC.

To note about this clonotype: The junction shows a germline mismatch at one end, possibly a read error. The rearrangement joins TRBV5-4 to TRBJ2-7, with a possible D match to TRBD1 (6 bases). The CDR3 contains 17 residues. CDR1 and CDR2 from the germline V gene are SGHNT and YYREEE (reference sequence). CDR3 sequence reads: CANSLVGVGQLTYEQYF. The CDR3 bases are TGTGCCAACAGCTTGGTAGGGGTTGGACAGCTAACCTACGAGCAGTACTTC.

V usage is TRBV6-5 and J usage is TRBJ1-5, with TRBD1 matching 8 bases. The CDR3 length is 12 residues. The trim removed 8 bases at V and 9 bases at J, leaving 6 bases unmatched. Germline V gives CDR1 MNHEY, CDR2 SVGAGI. CDR3 nucleotides: TGTGCCAGCCATACAGGGGGTCTGCCCCAGCATTTT. Protein sequence: CASHTGGLPQHF.

This clonotype appeared many times. The V and J genes are TRBV7-8 and TRBJ1-4; 7 nucleotides agree with TRBD1. The CDR3 is 15 residues long. J lost 1 base, V lost 5 bases, and 4 bases had no gene match. The germline V gene encodes CDR1 SGHVS and CDR2 FQNEAQ. The chain's CDR3 is CASSAPGGTNEKLFF. As DNA, the CDR3 is TGTGCCAGCAGCGCCCCAGGGGGAACTAATGAAAAACTGTTTTTT.

The chain uses TRBV14 and TRBJ2-2; no clear D. CDR1 is SGHDN, CDR2 FVKESK, per germline. V shed 0 bases and J shed 4 bases, with 15 bases lying between them. This CDR3 has 17 amino acids. The CDR3 DNA reads TGTGCCAGCAGCCAAGATCAGGCAGGTTTTGTCACCGGGGAGCTGTTTTTT. Protein product: CASSQDQAGFVTGELFF.